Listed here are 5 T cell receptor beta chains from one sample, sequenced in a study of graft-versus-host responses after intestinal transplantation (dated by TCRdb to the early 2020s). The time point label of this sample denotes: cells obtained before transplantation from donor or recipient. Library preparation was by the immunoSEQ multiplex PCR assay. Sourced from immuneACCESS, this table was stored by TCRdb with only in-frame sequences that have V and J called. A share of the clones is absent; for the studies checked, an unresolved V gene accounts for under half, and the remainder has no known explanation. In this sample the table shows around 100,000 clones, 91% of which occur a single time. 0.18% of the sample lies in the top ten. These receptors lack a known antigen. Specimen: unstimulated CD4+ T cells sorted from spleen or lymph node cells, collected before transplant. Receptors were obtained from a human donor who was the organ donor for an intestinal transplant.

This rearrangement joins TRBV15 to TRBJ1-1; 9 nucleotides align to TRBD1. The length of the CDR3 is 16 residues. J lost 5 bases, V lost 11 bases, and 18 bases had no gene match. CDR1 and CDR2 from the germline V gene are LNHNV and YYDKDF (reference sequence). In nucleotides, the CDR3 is TGTGCCCCAAGGACGGAACCGGGACAGGGTAGGACTGAAGCTTTCTTT. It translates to CAPRTEPGQGRTEAFF.

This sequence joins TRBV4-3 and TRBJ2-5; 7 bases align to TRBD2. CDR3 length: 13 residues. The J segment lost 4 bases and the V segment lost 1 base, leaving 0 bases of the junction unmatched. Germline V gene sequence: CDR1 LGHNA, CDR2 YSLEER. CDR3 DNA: TGCGCCAGCAGCCAAGGACTAGCAGAGACCCAGTACTTC. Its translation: CASSQGLAETQYF.

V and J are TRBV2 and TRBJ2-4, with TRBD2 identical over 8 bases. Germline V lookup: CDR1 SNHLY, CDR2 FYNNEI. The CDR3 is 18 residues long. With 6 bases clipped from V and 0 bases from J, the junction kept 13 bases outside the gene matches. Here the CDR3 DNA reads TGTGCCAGCAGCGAAACGGGAACTAGCGGATTAGCCAAAAACATTCAGTACTTC. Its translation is CASSETGTSGLAKNIQYF. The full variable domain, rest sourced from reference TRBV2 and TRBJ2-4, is EPEVTQTPSHQVTQMGQEVILRCVPISNHLYFYWYRQILGQKVEFLVSFYNNEISEKSEIFDDQFSVERPDGSNFTLKIRSTKLEDSAMYFCASSETGTSGLAKNIQYFGAGTRLSVL.

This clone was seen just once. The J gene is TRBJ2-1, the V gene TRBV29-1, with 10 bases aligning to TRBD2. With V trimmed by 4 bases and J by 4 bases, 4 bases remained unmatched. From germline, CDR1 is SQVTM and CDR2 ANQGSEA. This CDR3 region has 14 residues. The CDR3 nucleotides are TGCAGCGTTGGAGCGGGGGGGGCTTACAATGAGCAGTTCTTC. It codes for CSVGAGGAYNEQFF.

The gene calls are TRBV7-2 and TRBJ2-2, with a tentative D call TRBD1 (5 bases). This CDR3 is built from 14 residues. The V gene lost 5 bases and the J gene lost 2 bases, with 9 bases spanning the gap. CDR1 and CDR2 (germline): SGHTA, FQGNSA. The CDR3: CASSNGQNTGELFF. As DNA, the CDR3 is TGTGCCAGCAGCAACGGACAAAACACCGGGGAGCTGTTTTTT. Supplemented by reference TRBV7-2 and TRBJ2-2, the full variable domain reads GAGVSQSPSNKVTEKGKDVELRCDPISGHTALYWYRQSLGQGLEFLIYFQGNSAPDKSGLPSDRFSAERTGGSVSTLTIQRTQQEDSAVYLCASSNGQNTGELFFGEGSRLTVL.